These 9 T cell receptor beta chains came from one sample sequenced in a study of blood T cell repertoires in COVID-19. The method was immunoSEQ multiplex PCR; TCRdb's version includes in-frame clones alone and lacks a portion of them. The sample shows about 59,000 clones, more than 60% of them seen only once. The sequenced sample was peripheral blood. These receptors were collected from a woman between 70 and 85 years old with acute or convalescent COVID-19.

The chain recombines TRBV6-5 with TRBJ1-6; 8 bases are a match to TRBD1. Germline CDR1 is MNHEY and CDR2 is SVGAGI. The CDR3 spans 15 residues. The junction had 4 bases not matched to a gene; V was cut back by 6 bases and J by 3 bases. DNA for the CDR3: TGTGCCAGCAGACAGGGGGTCAACTATAATTCACCCCTCCACTTT. Its translation is CASRQGVNYNSPLHF.

The chain has TRBV12-3 or TRBV12-4 and TRBJ1-1, with D maybe TRBD1 (6 bases). Trimming took off 4 bases at V and 5 bases at J, with 11 bases between the two ends. There are 13 residues in the CDR3. In DNA form, the CDR3 reads TGTGCCAGCAGTTCTGGACAGAGTACTGAAGCTTTCTTT. It is translated as CASSSGQSTEAFF.

V gene TRBV5-1 combines with J gene TRBJ2-5; 13 positions match TRBD2. Trimming took 3 bases from V and 3 from J; bases not matched to a gene: 8. Germline V CDR1 and CDR2: SGHRS, YFSETQ. CDR3 size: 17 residues. CDR3 in DNA: TGCGCCAGCAGCTCCGGAGCACTAGCGGGGGGGAAAGAGACCCAGTACTTC. It yields the protein CASSSGALAGGKETQYF.

This clone was found a few times. The chain couples TRBV18 to TRBJ1-2; 8 nucleotides match TRBD1. V shed 6 bases and J 8 bases; nucleotides not matched to a gene: 5. The CDR3 spans 12 residues. Germline CDR1 and CDR2: KGHSH and LQKENI. The CDR3 loop is CASSQTGDGYTF. The CDR3 bases are TGTGCCAGCTCCCAGACAGGGGACGGCTACACCTTC.

CDR3 loop: CASSEREIPTDTQYF. In nucleotides, the CDR3 is TGTGCCAGCAGTGAAAGGGAGATTCCCACAGATACGCAGTATTTT. The chain has TRBV6-1 and TRBJ2-3, with a weak D call TRBD2 (5 bases). Trimming cost V 2 bases and J 2 bases, with 11 bases left between them. CDR3 length: 15 amino acids. Germline V lookup: CDR1 MNHNS, CDR2 SASEGT.

This chain links TRBV5-6 with TRBJ1-4, with TRBD1 matching 9 bases. Germline lookup yields CDR1 SGHDT and CDR2 YYEEEE. V lost 2 bases, J lost 7 bases, and 6 bases stayed unmatched. The CDR3 is made up of 15 amino acids. For the CDR3, the DNA is TGTGCCAGCAGCTTTACGGGACAGGGTACTGAAAAACTGTTTTTT. Its translation: CASSFTGQGTEKLFF.

This clone showed up just once. The chain recombines TRBV5-6 with TRBJ1-5; possibly TRBD1 for D (5 bases). Per the germline V gene, CDR1 is SGHDT and CDR2 is YYEEEE. CDR3 length equals 15 residues. Trimming pared 0 bases from V and 0 bases from J, leaving 7 bases between. DNA for the CDR3: TGTGCCAGCAGCTTGGGACAGCTTAGCAATCAGCCCCAGCATTTT. Encoded protein: CASSLGQLSNQPQHF.

The sample holds one count of this clone. The V call is TRBV20-1, the J call TRBJ1-3, with D maybe TRBD1 (6 bases). CDR1 and CDR2 from the germline V gene are DFQATT and SNEGSKA (reference sequence). With 3 bases removed from V and 0 bases from J, the gap between germline ends came to 12 bases. The CDR3 extends over 15 amino acids. CDR3 region: CSASDGQRSGNTIYF. In DNA form, the CDR3 reads TGCAGTGCTAGTGACGGACAGCGCTCTGGAAACACCATATATTTT.

The chain joins TRBV7-9 to TRBJ1-2; D gene ambiguous. V lost 0 bases and J lost 7, with 12 bases in between. The CDR3 spans 14 residues. Germline CDR1 reads SEHNR; CDR2 reads FQNEAQ (reference sequence). The CDR3 DNA follows: TGTGCCAGCAGCTTAGCTCGGGGATTAATTGGCTACACCTTC. It codes for CASSLARGLIGYTF.